This record concerns one T cell receptor (beta chain) sequence. The antigen remains undetermined. The data belong to a study of response to subunit inactivated influenza vaccine. The study, taken as a whole, reports: New T cells are recruited in small numbers by each seasonal influenza vaccination, according to the authors' suggestion.

TCRdb redid the calling of the RT-PCR reads with MiXCR, one entry per CDR3 protein. The sample yields about 540,000 distinct CDR3 sequences, under 25% seen once. The data also belong to a second study, concerning T cells expressing NK-cell markers. This second report adds: What made the TCR beta cDNA was 5'RACE template switching with UMIs. Several donors showed these clonotypes also leading the CD3+CD56-NKG2C+ fraction. Whether expanded NKG2C+ T cell clones were HCMV-specific remained unclear.

This specimen was CD4+ T cells sorted from PBMCs, taken about 13 days after vaccination. The clonotype comes from a man aged 50-60 years who received an inactivated influenza vaccine.

CDR3 in amino acids: CASSLEGGRKGEQFF. In nucleotides, the CDR3 is TGCGCCAGCAGCTTGGAGGGCGGTAGGAAGGGAGAGCAGTTCTTC. The V gene is TRBV5-1, the J gene TRBJ2-1; D unclear. The CDR3 has 15 residues. The V gene lost 0 bases and the J gene lost 10 bases, with 17 bases spanning the gap. The germline CDR1 and CDR2 sequences are SGHRS and YFSETQ.